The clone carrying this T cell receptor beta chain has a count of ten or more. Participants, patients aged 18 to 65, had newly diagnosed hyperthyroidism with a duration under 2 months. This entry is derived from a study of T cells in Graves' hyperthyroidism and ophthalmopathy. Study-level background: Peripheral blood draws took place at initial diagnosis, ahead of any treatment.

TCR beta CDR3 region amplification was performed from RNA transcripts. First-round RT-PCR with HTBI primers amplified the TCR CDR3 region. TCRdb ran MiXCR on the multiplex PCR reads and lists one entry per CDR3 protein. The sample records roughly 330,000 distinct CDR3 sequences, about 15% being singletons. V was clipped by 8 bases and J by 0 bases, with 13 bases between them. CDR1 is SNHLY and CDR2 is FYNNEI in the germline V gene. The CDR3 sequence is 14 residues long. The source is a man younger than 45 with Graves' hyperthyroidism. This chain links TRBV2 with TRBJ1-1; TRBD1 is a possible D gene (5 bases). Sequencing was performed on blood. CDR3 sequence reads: CASGADYMNTEAFF. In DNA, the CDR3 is TGTGCCAGCGGGGCAGATTACATGAACACTGAAGCTTTCTTT.